This T cell receptor (beta chain) was identified during a study of blood T cell repertoires in COVID-19. Background on the study: The United States, Italy and Spain were the sources of the acute and convalescent COVID-19 samples.

The V gene's germline CDR1 is SGHTA and CDR2 FQGNSA. CDR3 size: 15 residues. Trimming cost V 1 base and J 11 bases, with 18 bases left between them. The table came from immunoSEQ multiplex PCR; TCRdb's copy has only in-frame clones and leaves some out. The table lists some 230,000 clones, about four fifths of them singletons. Adults between about 18 and 95 years of age took part from fewer than 30 US areas. This TCR was recovered from a woman between 35 and 50 years old with acute COVID-19. The gene calls are TRBV7-2 and TRBJ1-5; D is undetermined. Material: PBMCs or T cells enriched from blood (not recorded which). CDR3 protein: CASSLERESRSAQHF. The DNA of the CDR3 is TGTGCCAGCAGCTTAGAGAGGGAGTCGAGATCGGCCCAGCATTTT. Using reference TRBV7-2 and TRBJ1-5 for the parts outside the CDR3, the full variable domain is GAGVSQSPSNKVTEKGKDVELRCDPISGHTALYWYRQSLGQGLEFLIYFQGNSAPDKSGLPSDRFSAERTGGSVSTLTIQRTQQEDSAVYLCASSLERESRSAQHFGDGTRLSIL.